The 30 T cell receptor beta chains in this list originate from one sample, sequenced in a study of blood T cell repertoires in COVID-19. Libraries were prepared by immunoSEQ multiplex PCR; TCRdb keeps only in-frame clonotypes and omits some of them. The sample contains some 370,000 clones, 70% to 90% of which appear only once. What was sequenced was peripheral blood. The receptors originated from a woman in her twenties or thirties with COVID-19, enrolled during active disease.

The chain carries TRBV10-3 and TRBJ2-2, with 16 bases matching TRBD2. Trimming at V came to 2 bases and at J to 7 bases, leaving 4 bases not matched to a gene. The germline gives CDR1 ENHRY, CDR2 SYGVKD. The length of the CDR3 is 17 residues. Written as DNA, the CDR3 is TGTGCCATCAGTGAGGGGACTAGCGGGAGGGCCGGCGGGGAGCTGTTTTTT. It is translated as CAISEGTSGRAGGELFF.

This clone was found a few times. The J gene is TRBJ2-2, the V gene TRBV9; TRBD1 is a possible D gene (5 bases). The CDR3 is made up of 15 amino acids. V lost 0 bases and J 8 bases, leaving 14 bases between the germline ends. CDR1 is SGDLS and CDR2 is YYNGEE in the germline V gene. As DNA, the CDR3 is TGTGCCAGCAGCGTAGGGGGCCCCCCCCAGGGGGAGCTGTTTTTT. Translation gives CASSVGGPPQGELFF. The full variable domain, rest sourced from reference TRBV9 and TRBJ2-2, is DSGVTQTPKHLITATGQRVTLRCSPRSGDLSVYWYQQSLDQGLQFLIQYYNGEERAKGNILERFSAQQFPDLHSELNLSSLELGDSALYFCASSVGGPPQGELFFGEGSRLTVL.

In DNA, the CDR3 is TGTGCCAGCAGTGCAGGGAACTATGGCTACACCTTC. It encodes CASSAGNYGYTF. This sequence joins TRBV12-3 or TRBV12-4 and TRBJ1-2; D is perhaps TRBD1 (5 bases). The germline V and J ends were trimmed by 5 bases and 2 bases, with 6 bases remaining between them. CDR3 size: 12 residues.

This clone was found many times. The chain recombines TRBV28 with TRBJ1-6; TRBD1 might be the D (5 bases). The CDR3 is 15 residues long. V was trimmed by 3 bases and J by 0 bases, leaving 6 bases between them. Germline loops: CDR1 MDHEN, CDR2 SYDVKM. CDR3 DNA: TGTGCCAGCAGTTTCGACAGCTCCTATAATTCACCCCTCCACTTT. Its protein product is CASSFDSSYNSPLHF.

This chain connects TRBV28 to TRBJ1-5; D is possibly TRBD1 (6 bases). Germline V gene sequence: CDR1 MDHEN, CDR2 SYDVKM. The CDR3 length is 15 residues. V was cut by 5 bases and J by 2 bases, with 13 bases left in between. CDR3 amino acids: CASSQAGAGNQPQHF. DNA for the CDR3: TGTGCCAGCAGTCAGGCGGGGGCGGGCAATCAGCCCCAGCATTTT.

The J gene is TRBJ2-3, the V gene TRBV9; D might be TRBD1 (5 bases). This CDR3 is built from 16 residues. V lost 0 bases and J lost 6, with 17 bases in between. CDR1 and CDR2 (germline): SGDLS, YYNGEE. This CDR3 is CASSVEGRQAGDTQYF. CDR3 DNA: TGTGCCAGCAGCGTAGAGGGCCGGCAGGCAGGGGATACGCAGTATTTT.

As DNA, the CDR3 is TGTGCCAGCAGTTCCCGGGGGGTTCATGAGCAGTTCTTC. Translation: CASSSRGVHEQFF. V and J are TRBV27 and TRBJ2-1; 7 bases agree with TRBD2. CDR3 length: 13 residues. Germline V lookup: CDR1 MNHEY, CDR2 SMNVEV (reference sequence). Trimming at V came to 4 bases and at J to 8 bases, leaving 5 bases not matched to a gene.

J is TRBJ1-2 and V is TRBV24-1, with D uncertain. The germline V and J ends were trimmed by 5 bases and 5 bases, with 11 bases remaining between them. Germline values: CDR1 KGHDR, CDR2 SFDVKD. The CDR3 spans 13 residues. The CDR3 DNA follows: TGTGCCACCAGTGTCCCCGGAGAATATGGCTACACCTTC. This translates into CATSVPGEYGYTF.

The rearrangement links TRBV11-2 to TRBJ1-4; D call uncertain. CDR3 length: 15 amino acids. CDR1 and CDR2 (germline): SGHAT, FQNNGV. The ends were cut back, 0 bases at V and 0 bases at J, with 5 bases in the middle. The CDR3 DNA follows: TGTGCCAGCAGCTTAGACGGAGCAACTAATGAAAAACTGTTTTTT. Translating it yields CASSLDGATNEKLFF.

V usage is TRBV2 and J usage is TRBJ1-5, with D tentatively TRBD1 (6 bases). Germline assignment: CDR1 SNHLY and CDR2 FYNNEI. Trimming removed 4 bases from V and 8 bases from J, with 18 bases in between. The CDR3 is 15 amino acids. DNA of the CDR3: TGTGCCAGCAGTGGCCCAGGGGTAGGTATAGAGCCCCAGCATTTT. Its translation is CASSGPGVGIEPQHF.

The gene calls are TRBV2 and TRBJ2-7; 7 nucleotides match TRBD2. V lost 5 bases, J lost 0 bases, and 7 bases stayed unmatched. The CDR3 has 15 amino acids. Germline lookup yields CDR1 SNHLY and CDR2 FYNNEI. The CDR3, as DNA: TGTGCCAGCAGTTGGGCGTGGACTAGCTCCTACGAGCAGTACTTC. This encodes CASSWAWTSSYEQYF.

V usage is TRBV11-1 and J usage is TRBJ2-7; D unresolved. With 1 base removed from V and 2 bases from J, the gap between germline ends came to 6 bases. Looked up from germline, CDR1 is SGHAT and CDR2 is FQDESV (reference sequence). CDR3 length: 13 residues. The CDR3 here is CASSLVSAYEQYF. The CDR3 DNA reads as TGTGCCAGCAGCTTAGTCTCAGCCTACGAGCAGTACTTC.

The CDR3 DNA sequence: TGTGCCAGTAGTCTCCGGGGGAACAGGCGGTACGAGCAGTACTTC. It codes for CASSLRGNRRYEQYF. The genes are TRBV19 and TRBJ2-7; TRBD2 might be the D (6 bases). Per the germline V gene, CDR1 is LNHDA and CDR2 is SQIVND (reference sequence). The CDR3 is 15 amino acids. Trimming stripped 5 bases from V and 4 bases from J, with 18 bases between.

The chain joins TRBV10-2 to TRBJ2-1, with TRBD1 matching 7 bases. The CDR3 consists of 14 residues. Germline CDR1 and CDR2: WSHSY and SAAADI. The V gene end was trimmed by 0 bases and the J gene end by 9 bases; junction bases not matched to a gene: 5. Here the CDR3 reads CASSESTGRGEQFF. The CDR3 coding sequence is TGCGCCAGCAGTGAGTCGACAGGGCGTGGTGAGCAGTTCTTC.

The chain recombines TRBV5-1 with TRBJ2-3, with D perhaps matching TRBD2 (8 bases). Per germline, CDR1 SGHRS and CDR2 YFSETQ. The V and J ends lost 1 base and 6 bases respectively, with 24 bases between them. CDR3 length: 18 residues. The CDR3 loop is CASSLTQGGTSRADTQYF. DNA of the CDR3: TGCGCCAGCAGCTTGACTCAGGGGGGGACTAGTCGAGCGGATACGCAGTATTTT. The whole variable domain, filled in from reference TRBV5-1 and TRBJ2-3, reads KAGVTQTPRYLIKTRGQQVTLSCSPISGHRSVSWYQQTPGQGLQFLFEYFSETQRNKGNFPGRFSGRQFSNSRSEMNVSTLELGDSALYLCASSLTQGGTSRADTQYFGPGTRLTVL.

This rearrangement joins TRBV9 to TRBJ2-5; tentatively, D is TRBD1 (6 bases). The V end was cut by 1 base, the J end by 1 base, with 11 bases between. Germline-derived CDR1 and CDR2 are SGDLS and YYNGEE. The CDR3 sequence is 15 residues long. This CDR3 is CASSVSGATQETQYF. In DNA, the CDR3 is TGTGCCAGCAGCGTATCAGGGGCCACCCAAGAGACCCAGTACTTC. The entire variable domain, with the rest obtained from reference TRBV9 and TRBJ2-5, is as follows: DSGVTQTPKHLITATGQRVTLRCSPRSGDLSVYWYQQSLDQGLQFLIQYYNGEERAKGNILERFSAQQFPDLHSELNLSSLELGDSALYFCASSVSGATQETQYFGPGTRLLVL.

The CDR3, as DNA: TGTGCCAGCAGCCCTAGGCGGCTAGCGGGGCAGAATGAGCAGTTCTTC. Translated, it gives CASSPRRLAGQNEQFF. J is TRBJ2-1 and V is TRBV7-8; 9 positions match TRBD2. Per germline, CDR1 SGHVS and CDR2 FQNEAQ. This CDR3 is built from 16 residues. J lost 7 bases, V lost 5 bases, and 12 bases had no gene match.

V gene TRBV30 combines with J gene TRBJ2-2; TRBD2 is a possible D gene (7 bases). CDR1 and CDR2 (germline): GTSNPN, SVGIG (reference sequence). The V and J ends lost 0 bases and 3 bases respectively, with 14 bases between them. The CDR3 is 16 amino acids. This CDR3 is CAWSVGGDSHTGELFF. The CDR3 coding sequence is TGTGCCTGGAGTGTAGGGGGGGACTCACACACCGGGGAGCTGTTTTTT.

J is TRBJ1-3 and V is TRBV5-4; tentatively, D is TRBD1 (6 bases). CDR1 and CDR2 from the germline V gene are SGHNT and YYREEE (reference sequence). The CDR3 has 14 residues. V was pared by 3 bases and J by 7 bases, with 14 bases between. The CDR3 loop is CASSSGQSLNTIYF. Here the CDR3 DNA reads TGTGCCAGCAGCTCAGGACAGAGCCTGAACACCATATATTTT.

This clone turned up a few times. V usage is TRBV7-6 and J usage is TRBJ2-3, with 8 nucleotides matching TRBD2. V dropped 5 bases and J dropped 2; count of bases not matched to a gene: 9. CDR3 size: 16 residues. Germline V gives CDR1 SGHVS, CDR2 FNYEAQ. The CDR3 coding sequence is TGTGCCAGCAGCCCCGAAGAGACTAGCGACACAGATACGCAGTATTTT. This translates into CASSPEETSDTDTQYF.

The chain has TRBV20-1 and TRBJ2-5; D call uncertain. CDR1 and CDR2 from the germline V gene are DFQATT and SNEGSKA (reference sequence). This CDR3 is built from 11 residues. Trimming took off 7 bases at V and 2 bases at J, with 8 bases between the two ends. CDR3 protein: CSELRQETQYF. The CDR3 coding sequence is TGCAGTGAATTGCGACAAGAGACCCAGTACTTC.

V usage is TRBV24-1 and J usage is TRBJ1-1; weak D call: TRBD1 (6 bases). Germline values: CDR1 KGHDR, CDR2 SFDVKD. Trimming took 10 bases from V and 3 from J, leaving 14 bases between them. This CDR3 has 13 residues. DNA of the CDR3: TGTGCCACGAGGGGGGGACCGTACACTGAAGCTTTCTTT. Protein sequence: CATRGGPYTEAFF.

The chain couples TRBV13 to TRBJ2-3; D possibly corresponds to TRBD2 (6 bases). The germline V and J ends were trimmed by 2 bases and 6 bases, with 6 bases remaining between them. The CDR3 has 12 residues. The germline V gene encodes CDR1 PRHDT and CDR2 FYEKMQ (reference sequence). CDR3 sequence (DNA): TGTGCCAGCAGCTTACTAGCGGATACGCAGTATTTT. Translating it yields CASSLLADTQYF. Drawing the rest from reference TRBV13 and TRBJ2-3, the complete variable domain is AAGVIQSPRHLIKEKRETATLKCYPIPRHDTVYWYQQGPGQDPQFLISFYEKMQSDKGSIPDRFSAQQFSDYHSELNMSSLELGDSALYFCASSLLADTQYFGPGTRLTVL.

CDR3 nucleotide sequence: TGCGCCAGCAGCCAAGAAGGGGCTGGACAGGGGTTGAGCTATGGCTACACCTTC. It is translated as CASSQEGAGQGLSYGYTF. V gene TRBV4-1 combines with J gene TRBJ1-2; the match to TRBD1 covers 9 bases. Germline V gives CDR1 MGHRA, CDR2 YSYEKL. There are 18 residues in the CDR3. V was pared by 0 bases and J by 4 bases, with 12 bases of the junction left unmatched.

CDR3 bases: TGTGCCTGGAGCCTACAGGGGTCCTATGGCTACACCTTC. Translated: CAWSLQGSYGYTF. The chain employs TRBV30 and TRBJ1-2; 7 positions match TRBD1. Germline-derived CDR1 and CDR2 are GTSNPN and SVGIG (reference sequence). The CDR3 is made up of 13 amino acids. The trim removed 3 bases at V and 4 bases at J, leaving 5 bases unmatched.

The chain employs TRBV5-6 and TRBJ2-5, with D tentatively TRBD1 (6 bases). CDR1 and CDR2 from the germline V gene are SGHDT and YYEEEE. V was trimmed by 0 bases and J by 6 bases, leaving 15 bases between them. The CDR3 contains 15 residues. The CDR3 protein is CASSLDSTGRQTQYF. The DNA of the CDR3 is TGTGCCAGCAGCTTGGACTCGACAGGAAGACAGACCCAGTACTTC.

The gene calls are TRBV10-1 and TRBJ2-7, with D unclear. V shed 3 bases and J shed 1 base, with 10 bases lying between them. Germline assignment: CDR1 WNHNN and CDR2 SYGVQD (reference sequence). CDR3 length equals 14 residues. CDR3 nucleotide sequence: TGCGCCAGCAGTGAATTCCCTGAGTCCTACGAGCAGTACTTC. Its translation is CASSEFPESYEQYF.

The J gene is TRBJ1-5, the V gene TRBV2, with 8 bases that match TRBD1. Trimming cost V 6 bases and J 3 bases; bases outside gene matches: 7. Germline CDR1 is SNHLY and CDR2 is FYNNEI. The CDR3 loop spans 15 amino acids. CDR3 sequence: CASRYWTGPNQPQHF. The CDR3 region has the DNA TGTGCCAGCAGATACTGGACAGGGCCCAATCAGCCCCAGCATTTT.

The chain recombines TRBV7-2 with TRBJ2-3; D remains ambiguous. The CDR3 has 14 amino acids. CDR1 is SGHTA and CDR2 is FQGNSA in the germline V gene. Trimming pared 0 bases from V and 2 bases from J, leaving 6 bases between. CDR3 residues: CASSLAGFTDTQYF. CDR3 sequence (DNA): TGTGCCAGCAGCTTAGCGGGCTTCACAGATACGCAGTATTTT.

Here the CDR3 reads CASSLDSRNYGYTF. Here the CDR3 DNA reads TGCGCCAGCAGCTTGGATTCCAGGAACTATGGCTACACCTTC. The chain employs TRBV5-1 and TRBJ1-2; D gene unclear. The V and J ends lost 0 bases and 2 bases respectively, with 8 bases between them. Germline CDR1 SGHRS, CDR2 YFSETQ. This CDR3 has 14 amino acids.